Sequencing of this T cell receptor (beta chain) was carried out in a study of blood T cell repertoires in COVID-19. Background on the study: Samples came from the United States, Italy and Spain, spanning acute and convalescent COVID-19. The analysed material was cDNA or gDNA that came from T cells, B-cell-depleted T cells, or PBMCs.

Looked up from germline, CDR1 is SNHLY and CDR2 is FYNNEI. The CDR3 spans 14 residues. V lost 6 bases and J lost 4, with 15 bases in between. In Cohort 3, a recovered donor had either two negative PCRs, clearance, or symptom resolution. In the study's own analysis: Amplification of reference gene primers provided the estimated nucleated cell counts. The protocol was immunoSEQ multiplex PCR, while the TCRdb copy is restricted to in-frame clones and leaves out a portion. V and J calls and clone size are as listed in that table; D and trimming were resolved from the DNA. This repertoire shows 300,000 to 350,000 clones, 80% to 90% found once; its top ten account for over 4.5%.

Input material: PBMCs or T cells enriched from blood (not recorded which). This TCR was sampled from a man aged 25 to 45 who had recovered from COVID-19. The gene calls are TRBV2 and TRBJ1-2; possibly TRBD1 for D (6 bases). The CDR3 region has the DNA TGTGCCAGCAGCTCCTCACAGGGCCCCTATGGCTACACCTTC. It yields the protein CASSSSQGPYGYTF.